This T cell receptor beta chain originates from a study of cytomegalovirus exposure and HLA in healthy donors. V dropped 0 bases and J dropped 1 base, with 13 bases sitting between them. Germline CDR1 reads SGHTA; CDR2 reads FQGNSA. The CDR3 covers 17 residues. The PCR employed 60 Vbeta primers together with 13 Jbeta primers. Method: immunoSEQ multiplex PCR; TCRdb's copy keeps in-frame clones and lacks some. The table lists 150,000 to 160,000 clones, 80% of them singletons. Participants comprised healthy donors of bone marrow. Regarding the study as a whole: Excluded were some V segments that proved indistinguishable, including TRBV6-2 and TRBV6-3. Researchers counted roughly 150 TCR beta chains as cytomegalovirus-associated.

Comment on this clone: Its specificity is unknown.

J is TRBJ2-1 and V is TRBV7-2; D unclear. Material for sequencing was PBMCs. The receptor was derived from a man under 40 in good health and CMV-seropositive. CDR3: CASSLAWRSRSYNEQFF. The CDR3 DNA reads TGTGCCAGCAGCTTAGCGTGGCGGTCCCGATCCTACAATGAGCAGTTCTTC.